These 8 T cell receptor beta chains originate from one sample sequenced in a study of early T cells in non-severe SARS-CoV-2 infection. Each CDR3 protein gets one entry after TCRdb re-called the 5' RACE reads with MiXCR. The table lists about 98,000 distinct CDR3 sequences, approximately 11% of them singletons. The material sequenced was whole blood. The receptors shown here come from an adult who was a healthcare worker with PCR-confirmed SARS-CoV-2 infection or an uninfected control (not recorded which).

There are many counts of this clonotype. The rearrangement joins TRBV6-2 or TRBV6-3 to TRBJ1-5; D is ambiguous. CDR1 MNHEY and CDR2 SVGEGT come from the germline V gene. Between the trimmed V and J ends, which lost 1 base and 9 bases, there was a span of 10 bases. The CDR3 totals 13 residues. Here the CDR3 reads CASSYYTGSPQHF. CDR3 DNA sequence: TGTGCCAGCAGTTACTACACGGGTTCGCCCCAGCATTTT.

This clonotype was counted ten times or more. The rearrangement uses TRBV7-6 and TRBJ2-5; the D gene is possibly TRBD2 (6 bases). The ends were cut back, 5 bases at V and 3 bases at J, with 10 bases in the middle. The CDR3 runs 13 residues. Germline CDR1 reads SGHVS; CDR2 reads FNYEAQ. The CDR3 loop is CASSAGLKETQYF. The CDR3 bases are TGTGCCAGCAGCGCGGGACTGAAAGAGACCCAGTACTTC.

This clonotype was seen repeatedly, ten times or more. The chain combines TRBV18 with TRBJ2-1; D possibly corresponds to TRBD2 (6 bases). This CDR3 contains 15 residues. Germline lookup yields CDR1 KGHSH and CDR2 LQKENI. Deletions cut 5 bases from V and 4 bases from J, with 15 bases between. For the CDR3, the DNA is TGTGCCAGCTCATCCGGGTCGGGAGTTTACAATGAGCAGTTCTTC. This translates into CASSSGSGVYNEQFF.

The genes are TRBV18 and TRBJ1-2; 9 nucleotides line up with TRBD1. Per the germline V gene, CDR1 is KGHSH and CDR2 is LQKENI. The CDR3 is 16 amino acids. Germline trimming cut 0 bases from V and 2 bases from J; bases unmatched to any gene: 4. The CDR3 DNA reads TGTGCCAGCTCACCACCTTCAGGACAGGGGAACTATGGCTACACCTTC. It specifies CASSPPSGQGNYGYTF.

This rearrangement joins TRBV11-3 to TRBJ2-5; 8 bases line up with TRBD1. The germline V gene has CDR1 SGHNT and CDR2 YENEEA. The trim removed 5 bases at V and 5 bases at J, leaving 4 bases unmatched. The CDR3 has 13 residues. The CDR3 sequence is CASSHRQGETQYF. CDR3 coding DNA: TGTGCCAGCAGCCATAGACAGGGGGAGACCCAGTACTTC.

The gene calls are TRBV5-1 and TRBJ2-6; no reliable D call. With 0 bases removed from V and 3 bases from J, the gap between germline ends came to 10 bases. The CDR3 contains 16 residues. From germline, CDR1 is SGHRS and CDR2 YFSETQ. CDR3 sequence reads: CASSLEAFSGANVLTF. The CDR3 DNA reads as TGCGCCAGCAGCTTGGAGGCTTTCAGTGGGGCCAACGTCCTGACTTTC.

This sequence joins TRBV20-1 and TRBJ2-1; maybe TRBD1 (7 bases). There are 14 residues in the CDR3. V was pared by 3 bases and J by 4 bases, with 13 bases between. Germline CDR1 reads DFQATT; CDR2 reads SNEGSKA (reference sequence). CDR3 coding DNA: TGCAGTGCTAGTAGCAGGGGGGATTACAATGAGCAGTTCTTC. This translates into CSASSRGDYNEQFF.

In this sample, this clonotype turned up many times. The chain uses TRBV10-3 and TRBJ2-1; D is ambiguous. This CDR3 is 13 amino acids long. Deletions cut 2 bases from V and 6 bases from J, with 8 bases between. Per the germline V gene, CDR1 is ENHRY and CDR2 is SYGVKD. The CDR3 DNA reads as TGTGCCATCAGTGAGAGGGTGAGCAATGAGCAGTTCTTC. Translation: CAISERVSNEQFF.